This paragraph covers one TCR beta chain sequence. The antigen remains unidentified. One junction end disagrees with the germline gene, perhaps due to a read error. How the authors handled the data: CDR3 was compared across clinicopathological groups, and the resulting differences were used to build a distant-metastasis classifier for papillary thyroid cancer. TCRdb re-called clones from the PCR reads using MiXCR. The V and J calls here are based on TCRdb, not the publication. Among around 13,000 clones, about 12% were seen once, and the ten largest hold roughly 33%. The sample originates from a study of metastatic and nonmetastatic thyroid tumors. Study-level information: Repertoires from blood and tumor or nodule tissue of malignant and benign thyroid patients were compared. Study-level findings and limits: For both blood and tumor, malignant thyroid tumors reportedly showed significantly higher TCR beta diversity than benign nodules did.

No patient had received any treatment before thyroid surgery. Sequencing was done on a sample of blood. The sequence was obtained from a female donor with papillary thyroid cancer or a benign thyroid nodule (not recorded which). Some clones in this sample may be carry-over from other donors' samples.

The CDR3 DNA reads TGCGCCAGCAGCTTGAGGGCGGGGGATGTATGGGACTATGTCTACACCTTC. Protein product: CASSLRAGDVWDYVYTF. The gene calls are TRBV5-1 and TRBJ1-2; D might be TRBD1 (5 bases). The germline gives CDR1 SGHRS, CDR2 YFSETQ. The CDR3 sequence is 17 residues long. The whole variable domain, filled in from reference TRBV5-1 and TRBJ1-2, reads KAGVTQTPRYLIKTRGQQVTLSCSPISGHRSVSWYQQTPGQGLQFLFEYFSETQRNKGNFPGRFSGRQFSNSRSEMNVSTLELGDSALYLCASSLRAGDVWDYVYTFGSGTRLTVV.